One sample yielded the 8 T cell receptor beta chains listed below, sequenced in a study of beta chain features in type 1 diabetes. Of the isolated RNA, all was reverse transcribed, and so the sequenced material was expressed TCRB transcripts. TCRdb keeps only in-frame clones here, not all; method: immunoSEQ multiplex PCR. This table holds some 900,000 clones, roughly 17% found once. The sample taken for sequencing was naive CD4+ T cells from blood. All receptors derive from a woman between 18 and 30 years old in good health.

CDR3 residues: CASFPAGANVLTF. The CDR3 region has the DNA TGTGCCAGCTTTCCGGCTGGGGCCAACGTCCTGACTTTC. The rearrangement uses TRBV6-5 and TRBJ2-6; no definite D call. Germline loops: CDR1 MNHEY, CDR2 SVGAGI. Trimming left V 8 bases short and J 2 bases short, with 7 bases between. There are 13 residues in the CDR3.

This clone was observed a few times. This chain uses TRBV15 with TRBJ2-1; D is perhaps TRBD2 (5 bases). Germline CDR1 LNHNV, CDR2 YYDKDF (reference sequence). Trimming pared 0 bases from V and 9 bases from J, leaving 24 bases between. CDR3 length: 18 amino acids. CDR3 region: CATSRDLSGSNSISEQFF. The DNA for the CDR3 is TGTGCCACCAGCAGAGACCTAAGCGGCAGCAACTCCATTAGTGAGCAGTTCTTC.

V and J are TRBV14 and TRBJ2-3; 10 bases match TRBD1. The V gene's germline CDR1 is SGHDN and CDR2 FVKESK. V was clipped by 1 base and J by 2 bases; unmatched bases: 6. This CDR3 spans 17 amino acids. The CDR3 DNA follows: TGTGCCAGCAGCCAAGGTCGAGGGACAGGGGCCACAGATACGCAGTATTTT. It encodes CASSQGRGTGATDTQYF. Filled out from reference TRBV14 and TRBJ2-3, the complete variable domain reads EAGVTQFPSHSVIEKGQTVTLRCDPISGHDNLYWYRRVMGKEIKFLLHFVKESKQDESGMPNNRFLAERTGGTYSTLKVQPAELEDSGVYFCASSQGRGTGATDTQYFGPGTRLTVL.

This clone was seen a handful of times. This chain joins TRBV7-2 and TRBJ2-7; a possible D gene is TRBD2 (6 bases). This CDR3 comprises 13 residues. The V end was cut by 1 base, the J end by 5 bases, with 9 bases between. Germline V CDR1 and CDR2: SGHTA, FQGNSA. The CDR3 spells CASSLGWEDEQYF. The CDR3 coding sequence is TGTGCCAGCAGCTTAGGGTGGGAGGACGAGCAGTACTTC.

Concerning this clone itself: The identical CDR3 is also encoded by other nucleotide sequences in the sample. The chain is built from TRBV5-1 and TRBJ2-1; either TRBD1 or TRBD2 may fit D (5 bases each). The CDR3 has 13 residues. Germline CDR1 is SGHRS and CDR2 is YFSETQ. The V end was cut by 3 bases, the J end by 5 bases, with 9 bases between. This CDR3 is CASSSGRNNEQFF. Written as DNA, the CDR3 is TGCGCCAGCAGCTCGGGACGGAACAATGAGCAGTTCTTC.

The chain uses TRBV2 and TRBJ2-7, with a possible D match to TRBD1 (5 bases). The CDR3 is made up of 13 amino acids. The germline V gene encodes CDR1 SNHLY and CDR2 FYNNEI. V lost 3 bases to trimming and J lost 0 bases, with 6 bases between them. In DNA, the CDR3 is TGTGCCAGCAGTGACGACAGCTCCTACGAGCAGTACTTC. Its translation is CASSDDSSYEQYF.

The CDR3 DNA is TGTGCCAGCAGCCCATCCCGGGACAGCTTGGACGAGCAGTACTTC. This encodes CASSPSRDSLDEQYF. This chain joins TRBV7-9 and TRBJ2-7; 7 bases line up with TRBD1. The trim removed 5 bases at V and 5 bases at J, leaving 12 bases unmatched. This CDR3 has 15 amino acids. Germline CDR1 reads SEHNR; CDR2 reads FQNEAQ (reference sequence).

Here the CDR3 reads CASSSIYEQYF. The CDR3 DNA is TGTGCCAGCAGCTCCATATACGAGCAGTACTTC. The chain employs TRBV7-3 and TRBJ2-7; D call uncertain. The CDR3 consists of 11 residues. V gave up 4 bases and J gave up 4 bases, with 5 bases separating them. Per the germline V gene, CDR1 is SGHTA and CDR2 is FQGTGA.